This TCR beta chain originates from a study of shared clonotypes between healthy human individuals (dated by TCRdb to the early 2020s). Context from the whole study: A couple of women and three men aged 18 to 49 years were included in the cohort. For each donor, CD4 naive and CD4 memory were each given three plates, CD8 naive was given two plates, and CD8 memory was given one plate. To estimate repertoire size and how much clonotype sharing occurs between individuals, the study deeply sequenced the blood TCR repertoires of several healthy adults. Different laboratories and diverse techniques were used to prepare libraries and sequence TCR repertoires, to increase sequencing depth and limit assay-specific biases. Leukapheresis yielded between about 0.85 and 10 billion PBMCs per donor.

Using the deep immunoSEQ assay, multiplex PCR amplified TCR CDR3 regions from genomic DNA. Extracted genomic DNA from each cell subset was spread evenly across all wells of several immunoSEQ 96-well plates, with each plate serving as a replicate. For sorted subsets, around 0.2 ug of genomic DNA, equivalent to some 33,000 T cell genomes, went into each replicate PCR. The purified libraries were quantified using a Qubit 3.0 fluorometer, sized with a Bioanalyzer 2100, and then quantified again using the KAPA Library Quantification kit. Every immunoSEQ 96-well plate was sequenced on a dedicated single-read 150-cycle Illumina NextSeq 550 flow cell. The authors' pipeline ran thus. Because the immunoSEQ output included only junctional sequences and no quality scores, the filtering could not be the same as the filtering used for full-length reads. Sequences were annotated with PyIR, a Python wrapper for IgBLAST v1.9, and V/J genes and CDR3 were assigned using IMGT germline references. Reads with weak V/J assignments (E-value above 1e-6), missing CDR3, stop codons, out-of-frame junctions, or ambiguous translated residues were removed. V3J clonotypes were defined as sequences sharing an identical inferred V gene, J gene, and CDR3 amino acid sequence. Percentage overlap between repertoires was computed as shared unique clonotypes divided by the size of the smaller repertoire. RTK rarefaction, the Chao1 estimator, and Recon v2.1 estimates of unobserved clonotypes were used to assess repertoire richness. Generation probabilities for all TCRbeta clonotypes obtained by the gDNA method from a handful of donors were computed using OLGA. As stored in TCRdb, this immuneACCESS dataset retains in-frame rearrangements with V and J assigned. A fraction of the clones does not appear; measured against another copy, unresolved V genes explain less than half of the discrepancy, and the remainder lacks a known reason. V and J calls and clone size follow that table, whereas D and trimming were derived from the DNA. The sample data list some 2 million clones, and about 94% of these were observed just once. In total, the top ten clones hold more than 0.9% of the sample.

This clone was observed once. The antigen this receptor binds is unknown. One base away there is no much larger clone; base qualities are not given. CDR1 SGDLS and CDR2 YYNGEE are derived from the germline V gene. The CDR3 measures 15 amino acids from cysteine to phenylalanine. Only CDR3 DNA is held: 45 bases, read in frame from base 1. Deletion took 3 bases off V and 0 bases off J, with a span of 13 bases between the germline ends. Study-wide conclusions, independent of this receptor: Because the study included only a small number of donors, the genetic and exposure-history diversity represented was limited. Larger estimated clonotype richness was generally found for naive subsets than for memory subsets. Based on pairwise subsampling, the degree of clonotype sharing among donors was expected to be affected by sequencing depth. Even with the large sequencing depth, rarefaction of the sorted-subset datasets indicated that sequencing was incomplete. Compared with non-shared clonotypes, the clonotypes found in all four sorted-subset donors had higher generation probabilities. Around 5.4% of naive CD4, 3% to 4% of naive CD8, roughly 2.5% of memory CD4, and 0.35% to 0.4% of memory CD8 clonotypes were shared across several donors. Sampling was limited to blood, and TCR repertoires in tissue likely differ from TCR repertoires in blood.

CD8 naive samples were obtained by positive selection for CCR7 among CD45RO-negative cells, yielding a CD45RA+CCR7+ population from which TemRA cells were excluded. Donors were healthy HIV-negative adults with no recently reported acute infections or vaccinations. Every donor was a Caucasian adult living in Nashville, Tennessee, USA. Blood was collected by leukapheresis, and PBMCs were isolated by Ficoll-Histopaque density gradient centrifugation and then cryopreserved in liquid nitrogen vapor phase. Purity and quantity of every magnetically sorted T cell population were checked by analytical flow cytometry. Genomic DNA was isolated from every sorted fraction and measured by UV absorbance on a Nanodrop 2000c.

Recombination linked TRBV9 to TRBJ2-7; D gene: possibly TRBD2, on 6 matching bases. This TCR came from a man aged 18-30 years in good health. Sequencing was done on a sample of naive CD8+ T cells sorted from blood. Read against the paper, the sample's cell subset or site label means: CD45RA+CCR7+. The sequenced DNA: TGTGCCAGCAGCGACGGTAGCGGAAGCTCCTACGAGCAGTACTTC. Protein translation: CASSDGSGSSYEQYF.